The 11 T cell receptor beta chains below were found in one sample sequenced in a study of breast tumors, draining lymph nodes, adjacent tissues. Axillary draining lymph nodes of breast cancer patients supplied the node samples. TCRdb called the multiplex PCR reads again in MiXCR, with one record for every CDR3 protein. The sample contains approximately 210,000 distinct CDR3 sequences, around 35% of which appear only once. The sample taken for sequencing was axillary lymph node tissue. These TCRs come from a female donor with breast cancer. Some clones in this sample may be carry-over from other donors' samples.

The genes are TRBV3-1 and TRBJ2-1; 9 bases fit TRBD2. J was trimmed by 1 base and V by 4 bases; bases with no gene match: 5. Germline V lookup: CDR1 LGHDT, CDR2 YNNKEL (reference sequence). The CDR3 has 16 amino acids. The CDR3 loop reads CASSRSGLASYNEQFF. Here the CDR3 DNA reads TGTGCCAGCAGCCGATCGGGACTAGCATCCTACAATGAGCAGTTCTTC.

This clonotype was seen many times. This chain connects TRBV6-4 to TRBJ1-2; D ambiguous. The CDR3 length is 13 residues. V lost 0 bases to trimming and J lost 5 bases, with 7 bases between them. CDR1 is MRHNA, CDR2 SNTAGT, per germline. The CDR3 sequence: CASSDSGGYGYTF. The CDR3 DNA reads TGTGCCAGCAGTGACTCTGGCGGGTATGGCTACACCTTC.

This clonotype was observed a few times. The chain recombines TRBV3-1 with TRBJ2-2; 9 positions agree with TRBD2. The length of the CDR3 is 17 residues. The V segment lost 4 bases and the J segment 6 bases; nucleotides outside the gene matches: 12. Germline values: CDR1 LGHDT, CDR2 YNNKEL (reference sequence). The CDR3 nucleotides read TGTGCCAGCAGCCGCGCCGAGATAGCGGGGGACGCCGGGGAGCTGTTTTTT. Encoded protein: CASSRAEIAGDAGELFF.

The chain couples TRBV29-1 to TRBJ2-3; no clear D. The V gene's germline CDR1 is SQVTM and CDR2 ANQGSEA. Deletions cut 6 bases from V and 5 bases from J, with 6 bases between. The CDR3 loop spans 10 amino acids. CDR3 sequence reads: CSVEIDTQYF. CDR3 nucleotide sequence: TGCAGCGTAGAGATAGATACGCAGTATTTT.

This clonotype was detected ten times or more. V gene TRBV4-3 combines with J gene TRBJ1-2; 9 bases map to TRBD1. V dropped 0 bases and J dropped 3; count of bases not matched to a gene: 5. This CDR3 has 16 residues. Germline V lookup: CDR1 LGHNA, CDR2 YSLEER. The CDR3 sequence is CASSQERDRAYYGYTF. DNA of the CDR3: TGCGCCAGCAGCCAAGAAAGGGACAGGGCGTACTATGGCTACACCTTC.

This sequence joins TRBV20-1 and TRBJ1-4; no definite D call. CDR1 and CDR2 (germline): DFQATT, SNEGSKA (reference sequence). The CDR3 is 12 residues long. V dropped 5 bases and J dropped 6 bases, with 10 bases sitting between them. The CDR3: CSAGRLDEKLFF. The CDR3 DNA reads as TGCAGTGCTGGAAGGTTGGATGAAAAACTGTTTTTT.

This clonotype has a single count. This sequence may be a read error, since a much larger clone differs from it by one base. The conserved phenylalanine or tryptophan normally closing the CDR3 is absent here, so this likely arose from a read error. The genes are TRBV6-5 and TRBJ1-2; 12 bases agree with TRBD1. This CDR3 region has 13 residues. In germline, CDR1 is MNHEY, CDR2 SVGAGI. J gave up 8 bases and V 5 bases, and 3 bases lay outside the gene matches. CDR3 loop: CASSGGTGGGYTL. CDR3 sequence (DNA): TGTGCCAGCAGTGGGGGGACAGGGGGCGGCTACACCCTC.

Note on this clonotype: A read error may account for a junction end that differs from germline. The CDR3 DNA follows: TGTGCCAGCGCCGGGGGCGAACTAGCCAAAAACATTCAGCACTTC. It is translated as CASAGGELAKNIQHF. This chain joins TRBV7-9 and TRBJ2-4, with D perhaps TRBD1 or TRBD2 (6 bases each). Germline V gene data show CDR1 as SEHNR and CDR2 as FQNEAQ (reference sequence). The CDR3 runs to 15 residues.

The CDR3 protein is CASSNRWDEQFF. CDR3 nucleotide sequence: TGTGCCAGCAGCAATAGGTGGGATGAGCAGTTCTTC. V is TRBV5-4 and J is TRBJ2-1; D ambiguous. With 4 bases removed from V and 8 bases from J, the gap between germline ends came to 10 bases. This CDR3 has 12 amino acids. Germline loops: CDR1 SGHNT, CDR2 YYREEE (reference sequence).

CDR3 sequence (DNA): TGCAGCGTTGGGAGCGGGGACAGGGGCTTGGGTGGCTACACCTTC. Translating it yields CSVGSGDRGLGGYTF. J is TRBJ1-2 and V is TRBV29-1; 10 bases agree with TRBD1. The germline V gene encodes CDR1 SQVTM and CDR2 ANQGSEA. Trimming took 4 bases from V and 7 from J; bases not matched to a gene: 12. The CDR3 length is 15 residues.

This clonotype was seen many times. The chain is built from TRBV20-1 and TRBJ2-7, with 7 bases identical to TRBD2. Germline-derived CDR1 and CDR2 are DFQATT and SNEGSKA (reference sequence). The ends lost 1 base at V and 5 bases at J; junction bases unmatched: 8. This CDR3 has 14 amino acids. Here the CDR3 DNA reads TGCAGTGCTAGAGTGCCAGCGGGGATGAACGAGCAGTACTTC. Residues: CSARVPAGMNEQYF.